What follows is one TCR beta chain and its context. After removal of 7 bases from V and 4 bases from J, the junction contained 5 bases not matched to a gene. The CDR3 covers 13 residues. CDR1 MGHDK and CDR2 SYGVNS come from the germline V gene. This specimen belongs to a study of control samples from healthy donors and cancer patients. The repertoire was sequenced with immunoSEQ multiplex PCR; TCRdb's copy has only in-frame clones and lacks some. The sample shows around 170,000 clones, 90% of them seen only once. Material: blood. The receptor's source is a woman aged 45-59 years in good health. This chain joins TRBV25-1 and TRBJ1-2, with 8 bases fitting TRBD1. Here the CDR3 reads CASIGQGGYGYTF. Here the CDR3 DNA reads TGTGCCAGCATCGGACAGGGAGGCTATGGCTACACCTTC.